This is a list of T cell receptor beta chains from one sample in a study of beta chain features in type 1 diabetes. Produced via immunoSEQ multiplex PCR; TCRdb's table is partial and in-frame only. The sample lists fewer than 200,000 clones, roughly an eighth occurring once. Input material: central memory CD4+ T cells from blood. All receptors derive from a woman aged 18-35 years in good health. The CDR3 runs from the conserved cysteine through the conserved F or W. D genes are given only for firm matches. Some rows have no size entry. The others give once, few or many, or a class for an expanded clone.

>TRBV19|TRBJ1-5|TRBD1|-
CASSGTGQQPQHF
TGTGCCAGCTCTGGGACAGGGCAACAGCCCCAGCATTTT
>TRBV28|TRBJ1-5|TRBD1|few
CASKTGTGIISNQPQHF
TGTGCCAGCAAAACCGGGACAGGGATAATAAGCAATCAGCCCCAGCATTTT
>TRBV14|TRBJ2-1|TRBD2|few
CASSHASGRPGNEQFF
TGTGCCAGCAGCCATGCCAGCGGGAGGCCGGGTAATGAGCAGTTCTTC
>TRBV11-1|TRBJ2-1|TRBD2|few
CASSSGLAGGNEQFF
TGTGCCAGCAGCTCCGGACTAGCGGGAGGCAATGAGCAGTTCTTC
>TRBV9|TRBJ2-7|TRBD2|-
CASSAGLAGGHSEQYF
TGTGCCAGCAGCGCGGGACTAGCGGGAGGGCACTCCGAGCAGTACTTC
>TRBV27|TRBJ2-5|-|-
CASMRGNQETQYF
TGTGCCAGCATGAGAGGGAACCAAGAGACCCAGTACTTC
>TRBV28|TRBJ1-5|-|-
CASSGNRVNQPQHF
TGTGCCAGCAGTGGGAACAGGGTGAATCAGCCCCAGCATTTT
>TRBV2|TRBJ1-2|-|few
CASRAGTSYGYTF
TGTGCCAGCAGGGCAGGGACATCCTATGGCTACACCTTC
>TRBV11-2|TRBJ1-3|-|few
CASSLAFSGNTIYF
TGTGCCAGCAGCTTAGCTTTCTCCGGAAACACCATATATTTT
>TRBV7-6|TRBJ2-7|TRBD1|few
CASSSGQGKYEQYF
TGTGCCAGCAGCTCCGGACAGGGCAAGTACGAGCAGTACTTC
>TRBV4-3|TRBJ1-2|TRBD1|-
CASSPTTGSDYGYTF
TGCGCCAGCAGCCCCACGACAGGGTCTGACTATGGCTACACCTTC
>TRBV5-1|TRBJ1-1|-|-
CASSYRGDTMNTEAFF
TGCGCCAGCAGCTACCGAGGAGATACTATGAACACTGAAGCTTTCTTT
>TRBV19|TRBJ2-7|-|-
CATSRHISYEQYF
TGTGCCACCTCAAGACATATCTCCTACGAGCAGTACTTC
>TRBV6-1|TRBJ1-1|TRBD1|few
CASSEARQGARKTEAFF
TGTGCCAGCAGTGAAGCAAGGCAGGGGGCGCGGAAGACTGAAGCTTTCTTT